These T cell receptor beta chains were read from a single sample in a study of blood T cell repertoires in COVID-19. The method was immunoSEQ multiplex PCR; TCRdb's version includes in-frame clones alone and lacks a portion of them. The table records a few hundred thousand clones, 75% to 90% of them present only once. Sequenced input: peripheral blood. All receptors come from a woman in her 40s who had recovered from COVID-19. Both conserved end residues are part of each CDR3. D genes are given only for firm matches. Clone size is stated in some rows and not others, as once, few, many or a class when expanded.

TRBD1	NA	TRBV24-1	TRBJ2-1	CATSEPRQGNEQFF	TGTGCCACCAGTGAACCCAGACAGGGAAATGAGCAGTTCTTC
NA	few	TRBV24-1	TRBJ1-2	CATSDSGVGGYTF	TGTGCCACCAGTGACTCAGGGGTGGGTGGCTACACCTTC
NA	NA	TRBV9	TRBJ1-2	CASRTGISYTF	TGTGCCAGCAGAACAGGGATCAGCTACACCTTC
NA	NA	TRBV25-1	TRBJ2-5	CASGYRDQETQYF	TGTGCCAGCGGTTACAGGGACCAAGAGACCCAGTACTTC
NA	NA	TRBV6-5	TRBJ1-4	CASSPQGGGGEKLFF	TGTGCCAGCAGCCCGCAAGGGGGGGGAGGTGAAAAACTGTTTTTT
TRBD1	NA	TRBV10-2	TRBJ2-7	CASSESMDRGSYEQYF	TGCGCCAGCAGTGAGTCGATGGACAGGGGGTCCTACGAGCAGTACTTC
NA	NA	TRBV5-8	TRBJ2-5	CASSLPAVRETQYF	TGTGCCAGCAGCCTACCGGCAGTCAGGGAGACCCAGTACTTC
TRBD2	once	TRBV4-1	TRBJ2-3	CASSQEGGLVADTQYF	TGCGCCAGCAGCCAAGAGGGGGGACTAGTGGCAGATACGCAGTATTTT
TRBD2	once	TRBV5-1	TRBJ2-7	CASSPWGGYEQYF	TGCGCCAGCAGCCCTTGGGGGGGCTACGAGCAGTACTTC
NA	NA	TRBV19	TRBJ2-7	CASRGRVDYEQYF	TGTGCCAGTAGGGGCAGGGTGGACTACGAGCAGTACTTC
TRBD2	NA	TRBV5-1	TRBJ2-1	CASSGTSGTYNEQFF	TGCGCCAGCAGCGGGACTAGCGGTACTTACAATGAGCAGTTCTTC
TRBD2	NA	TRBV3-1/TRBV3-2	TRBJ2-5	CASIHSGGGSPETQYF	TGTGCCAGCATCCATAGCGGGGGCGGATCTCCGGAGACCCAGTACTTC
TRBD1	NA	TRBV3-1/TRBV3-2	TRBJ2-1	CASSHFGQGKSEQFF	TGTGCCAGCAGCCACTTCGGACAGGGAAAGTCTGAGCAGTTCTTC
NA	NA	TRBV19	TRBJ2-2	CASSISSPGTGELFF	TGTGCCAGTAGTATTTCCTCCCCGGGTACCGGGGAGCTGTTTTTT
NA	once	TRBV2	TRBJ1-1	CASSATGGHWAFF	TGTGCCAGCAGTGCAACGGGGGGGCACTGGGCTTTCTTT
NA	NA	TRBV7-8	TRBJ1-5	CASSKGRPGLDSNQPQHF	TGTGCCAGCAGCAAAGGGCGCCCCGGACTAGATAGCAATCAGCCCCAGCATTTT
NA	NA	TRBV19	TRBJ2-6	CASSIVSPGANVLTF	TGTGCCAGTAGTATTGTGAGTCCCGGGGCCAACGTCCTGACTTTC
TRBD1	NA	TRBV7-2	TRBJ2-1	CASTSGQGGSSYNEQFF	TGTGCCAGCACCTCGGGACAGGGGGGGAGCTCCTACAATGAGCAGTTCTTC
TRBD1	few	TRBV27	TRBJ2-7	CASRLQGWRYEQYF	TGTGCCAGCAGACTACAGGGGTGGAGGTACGAGCAGTACTTC
TRBD2	NA	TRBV7-2	TRBJ2-5	CASTDPSSGRSETQYF	TGTGCCAGCACCGATCCTTCTAGCGGGAGGTCTGAGACCCAGTACTTC
NA	NA	TRBV18	TRBJ1-3	CASSPYVAAVGNTIYF	TGTGCCAGCTCACCTTACGTCGCGGCAGTCGGAAACACCATATATTTT
NA	once	TRBV4-1	TRBJ2-6	CASSQLPGANVLTF	TGCGCCAGCAGCCAACTACCTGGGGCCAACGTCCTGACTTTC
NA	NA	TRBV11-2	TRBJ1-2	CASSLDRTEYGYTF	TGTGCCAGCAGCTTAGATCGGACAGAATATGGCTACACCTTC
NA	NA	TRBV19	TRBJ1-5	CASSSQSNQPQHF	TGTGCCAGTAGTAGCCAGTCCAATCAGCCCCAGCATTTT
NA	NA	TRBV24-1	TRBJ1-2	CATSDSGRTTSGYTF	TGTGCCACCAGTGATTCAGGGCGGACTACTTCTGGCTACACCTTC
TRBD1	NA	TRBV11-2	TRBJ2-1	CASSRDRGRDEQFF	TGTGCCAGCAGCCGGGACAGGGGGCGGGATGAGCAGTTCTTC
NA	NA	TRBV15	TRBJ2-1	CATSRNPLAEQFF	TGTGCCACCAGCAGAAACCCTCTAGCGGAGCAGTTCTTC
NA	NA	TRBV25-1	TRBJ1-6	CASSSGLLPSPLHF	TGTGCCAGCAGTTCTGGACTTCTTCCTTCACCCCTCCACTTT
NA	NA	TRBV7-3	TRBJ1-1	CASSAHSGQRYTEAFF	TGTGCCAGCAGCGCCCACTCGGGACAAAGATACACTGAAGCTTTCTTT
TRBD1	NA	TRBV5-1	TRBJ2-7	CASSLHDRGDEQYF	TGCGCCAGCAGCCTACACGACAGGGGCGACGAGCAGTACTTC
TRBD2	NA	TRBV19	TRBJ2-1	CASSIGGTSINEQFF	TGTGCCAGTAGTATTGGGGGGACTAGCATCAATGAGCAGTTCTTC
NA	NA	TRBV7-9	TRBJ1-2	CASSFISVYYGYTF	TGTGCCAGCAGCTTCATTTCGGTTTACTATGGCTACACCTTC
NA	NA	TRBV5-4	TRBJ2-7	CASSSGGGGNEQYF	TGTGCCAGCAGCTCCGGCGGTGGCGGCAACGAGCAGTACTTC
NA	NA	TRBV5-6	TRBJ1-2	CASSFPGYGYTF	TGTGCCAGCAGCTTCCCAGGGTATGGCTACACCTTC
NA	once	TRBV19	TRBJ1-5	CASTIQGVGNQPQHF	TGTGCCAGTACCATACAGGGAGTCGGCAATCAGCCCCAGCATTTT
NA	NA	TRBV5-1	TRBJ2-7	CASSFRGVYEQYF	TGCGCCAGCAGCTTTCGCGGGGTCTACGAGCAGTACTTC
TRBD1	NA	TRBV27	TRBJ1-2	CASRGTGPNYGYTF	TGTGCCAGCAGGGGGACAGGCCCAAACTATGGCTACACCTTC
TRBD1	once	TRBV11-2	TRBJ2-7	CASSLGQGSSYEQYF	TGTGCCAGCAGCTTGGGACAGGGCTCCTCCTACGAGCAGTACTTC
TRBD1	NA	TRBV19	TRBJ1-2	CATQESGQVYGYTF	TGTGCCACACAAGAATCGGGACAGGTCTATGGCTACACCTTC
NA	once	TRBV28	TRBJ1-6	CASRVGGVSSYNSPLHF	TGTGCCAGCCGGGTGGGGGGGGTAAGCTCCTATAATTCACCCCTCCACTTT